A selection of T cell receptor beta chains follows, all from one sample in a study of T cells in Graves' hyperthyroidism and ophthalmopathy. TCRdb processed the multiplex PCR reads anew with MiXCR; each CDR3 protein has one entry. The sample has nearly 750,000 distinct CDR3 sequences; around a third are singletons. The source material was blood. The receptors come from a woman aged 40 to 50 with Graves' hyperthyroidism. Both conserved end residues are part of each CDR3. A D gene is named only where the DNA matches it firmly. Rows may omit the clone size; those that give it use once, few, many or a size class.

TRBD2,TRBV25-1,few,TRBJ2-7,TGTGCCAGCGAGTCGACTAGCGGGCCCTCCTACGAGCAGTACTTC,CASESTSGPSYEQYF
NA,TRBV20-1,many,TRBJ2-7,TGCAGTGCCCCGGACAGAGCCTACGAGCAGTACTTC,CSAPDRAYEQYF
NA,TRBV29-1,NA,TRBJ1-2,TGCGGCGTTGTGGATCGGGGGGCCGGGGACTATGGCTACACCTTT,CGVVDRGAGDYGYTF
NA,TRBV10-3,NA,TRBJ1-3,TGTGCCATCAGTGAGTCGGCAGCGTCTGGAAACACCATATATTTT,CAISESAASGNTIYF
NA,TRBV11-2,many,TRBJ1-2,TGTGCCAGCAGCCATGGAGGGCGGGACCATGGCTACACCTTC,CASSHGGRDHGYTF
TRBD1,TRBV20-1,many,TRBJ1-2,TGCAGTGCTAGAGGGCGGACAGGGGACGGCTACACCTTC,CSARGRTGDGYTF
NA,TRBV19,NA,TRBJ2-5,TGTGCCAGTAGTCCTCGCTGGGGCCTATGGGAGACCCAGTACTTC,CASSPRWGLWETQYF
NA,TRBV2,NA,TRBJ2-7,TGTGCCAGTAGCTCCCTGGCGGGACTTACCAATGAGCAGTACTTC,CASSSLAGLTNEQYF
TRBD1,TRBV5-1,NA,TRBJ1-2,TGTGCCAGCAGCTCTCAGGGGGAGATCAACTATGGCTACACCTTC,CASSSQGEINYGYTF
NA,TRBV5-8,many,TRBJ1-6,TGTGCCAGCAGCTTGAGTCGGCTGATTAATTCACCCCTCCACTTT,CASSLSRLINSPLHF
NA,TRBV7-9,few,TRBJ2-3,TGTGCCAGCAGCTTAGAAACCGTTACGCAGTATTTT,CASSLETVTQYF
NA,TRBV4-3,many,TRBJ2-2,TGCGCCAGCAGCCAGTTTGGGTCCCTCACCGGGGAGCTGTTTTTT,CASSQFGSLTGELFF
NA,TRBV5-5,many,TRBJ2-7,TGTGCCAGCAGCTTGAGAAGTGCAGGGGTTAGAGGCTACGAGCAGTACTTC,CASSLRSAGVRGYEQYF
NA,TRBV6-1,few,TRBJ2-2,TGTGCCACGCATCTTGGAGGGGGCTCCGGGGAGCTGTTTTTT,CATHLGGGSGELFF
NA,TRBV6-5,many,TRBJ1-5,TGTGCCATCCAACGGAGCAATCAGCCCCAGCATTTT,CAIQRSNQPQHF
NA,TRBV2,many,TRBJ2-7,TGTGCCACCGCACCAGGGAGTAAATCCTACGAGCAGTACTTC,CATAPGSKSYEQYF
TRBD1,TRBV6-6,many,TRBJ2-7,TGTGCCAGCAGTCCCTCCGGGACAGGGCTCGAGCAGTACTTC,CASSPSGTGLEQYF
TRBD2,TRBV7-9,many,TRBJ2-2,TGTGCCAGCAGCGCACGACTAGCGGGAGACACCGGGGAGCTGTTTTTT,CASSARLAGDTGELFF
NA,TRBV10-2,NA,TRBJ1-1,TGCGCCAGCAGTGAGAAGGCAAAGAACACTGAAGCTTTCTTT,CASSEKAKNTEAFF
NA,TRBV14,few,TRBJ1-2,TGTGCCAGCAGCCAAGAGACCGGCCGAGGGGGCTACACCTTC,CASSQETGRGGYTF
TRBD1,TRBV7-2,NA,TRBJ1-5,TGTGCCAGCAGACAAAGGACAGGGACCCAGCATTTT,CASRQRTGTQHF
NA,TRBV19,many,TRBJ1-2,TGTGCCAGTAGTATGACAGAGTCCTATGGCTACACCTTC,CASSMTESYGYTF
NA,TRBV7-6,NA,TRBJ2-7,TGTGCCAGCAGCCGAGTCTCTGGCGGTGAGAACTCCTACGAGCAGTACTTC,CASSRVSGGENSYEQYF
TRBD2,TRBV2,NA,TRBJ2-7,TGTGCCAGCAGTGTTGAAGCGGGAGCTGTAGGCGAGCAGTACTTC,CASSVEAGAVGEQYF
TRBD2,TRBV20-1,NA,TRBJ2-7,TGCAGTGTTGGTAGCGGGTCCTACGAGCAGTACTTC,CSVGSGSYEQYF
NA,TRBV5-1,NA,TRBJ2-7,TGCGCCAGCAGCTTGTTCGGGTACTCCTACGGGCAGTACTTC,CASSLFGYSYGQYF
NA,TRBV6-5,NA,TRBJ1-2,TGTGCCAGCAGTTACCTGGGGGCGCGTGGCTACACCTTC,CASSYLGARGYTF
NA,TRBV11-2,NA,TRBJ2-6,TGTGCCAGCAAACCAGGGCAGGGGACCTCTGGGGCCAACGTCCTGACTTTC,CASKPGQGTSGANVLTF
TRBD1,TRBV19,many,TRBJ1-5,TGTGCCAGTAAGACAGGGGGTCGCAATCAGCCCCAGCATTTT,CASKTGGRNQPQHF
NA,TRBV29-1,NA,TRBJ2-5,TGCAGCGTCTCCACGCAGGGCATGCAAGAGACCCAGTACTTC,CSVSTQGMQETQYF
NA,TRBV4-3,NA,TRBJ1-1,TGCGCCAGCAGCCATAACGGGGTGAACACTGAAGCTTTCTTT,CASSHNGVNTEAFF
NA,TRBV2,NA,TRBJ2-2,TGTGCCACCCAGGAGCTGTTTTTT,CATQELFF
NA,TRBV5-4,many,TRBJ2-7,TGTGCCAGCAGCTTGGCCGTCTTAGCGGGACAGGGACGGGAGCAGTACTTC,CASSLAVLAGQGREQYF
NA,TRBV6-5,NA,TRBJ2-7,TGTGCCAGCAAATTCGGAGGGGATGAGCAGTACTTC,CASKFGGDEQYF
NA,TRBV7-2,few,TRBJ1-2,TGTGCCAGCAGCCTAGGGTCCGACAGGCATGGGGACCCAGGCCGGGGGGGCTACACCTTC,CASSLGSDRHGDPGRGGYTF
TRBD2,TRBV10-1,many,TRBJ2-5,TGCGCCAGCAGTTCCGGGGGGGCCGAAGAGACCCAGTACTTC,CASSSGGAEETQYF
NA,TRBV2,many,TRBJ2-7,TGTGCCAGCAAGGCGAGTAGCTACGAGCAGTACTTC,CASKASSYEQYF
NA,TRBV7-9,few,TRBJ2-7,TGTGTCAGCAGCTTATATTTAGGCGAGAAGGACGAGCAGTACTTC,CVSSLYLGEKDEQYF
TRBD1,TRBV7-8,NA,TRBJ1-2,TGTGCCAGCAGCTCTCGGACAGGGAACTATGGCTTCACCTTC,CASSSRTGNYGFTF
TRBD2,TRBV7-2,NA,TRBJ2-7,TGTGCCAGCACCGAGGGGTTAGCGGGGGTTTTCTATGAGCAGTACTTC,CASTEGLAGVFYEQYF
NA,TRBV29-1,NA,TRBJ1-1,TGCAGCGTTGAAATCTCGGGGGACACTGAAGCTTTCTTT,CSVEISGDTEAFF
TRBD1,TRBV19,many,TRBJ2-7,TGTGCCAGTAGTACCCTTCCGGGACAGGGCACCTACGAGCAGTACTTC,CASSTLPGQGTYEQYF
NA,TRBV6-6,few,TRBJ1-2,TGTGCCAGCAGTTACGGGAGGACGGGGGATGGCTACACCTTC,CASSYGRTGDGYTF
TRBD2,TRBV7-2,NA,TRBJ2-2,TGTGCCAGCAGCGCTCGACTAGCGGGAGGGCCGATCACCGGGGAGCTGTTTTTT,CASSARLAGGPITGELFF
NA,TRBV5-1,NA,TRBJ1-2,TGCGCCAGCAGCTTGCAACGGGACAACTTCTATGGCTACACCTTC,CASSLQRDNFYGYTF
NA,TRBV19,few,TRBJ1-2,TGTGCCAGTAGCTGGAACAGGAATAACTATGGCTACACCTTC,CASSWNRNNYGYTF
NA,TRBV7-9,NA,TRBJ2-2,TGTGCCAGCAGCTTAGTGGCGAGGCCTTTCACCGGGGAGCTGTTTTTT,CASSLVARPFTGELFF
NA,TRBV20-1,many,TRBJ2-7,TGCAGTAGTCTGAGCTCCTACGAGCAGTACTTC,CSSLSSYEQYF
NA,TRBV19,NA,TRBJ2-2,TGTGCCAGTAGTAAGGGCGATACCGGGGAGCTGTTTTTT,CASSKGDTGELFF
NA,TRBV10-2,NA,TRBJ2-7,TGCGCCAGCAGTTCAGGACAGTACAATGAGCAGTACTTC,CASSSGQYNEQYF
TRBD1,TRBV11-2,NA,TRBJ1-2,TGTGCCAGCAGCTCTCAGACAGGGGGAGGGGGCTACACCTTC,CASSSQTGGGGYTF
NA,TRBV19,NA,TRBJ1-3,TGTGCCAGCGCCCGAAGGACCGGGAGAGGAAACACCATATATTTT,CASARRTGRGNTIYF
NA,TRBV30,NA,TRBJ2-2,TGTGCCTGGAGTGTAGCACAGTACACCGGGGAGCTGTTTTTT,CAWSVAQYTGELFF
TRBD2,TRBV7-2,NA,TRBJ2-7,TGTGCCAGCAGCACTCTAGCGGGAGTATCCTACGAGCAGTACTTC,CASSTLAGVSYEQYF
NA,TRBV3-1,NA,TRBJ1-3,TGTGCCAGCAGCACCCGGGGCTTGTATGGAAACACCATATATTTT,CASSTRGLYGNTIYF
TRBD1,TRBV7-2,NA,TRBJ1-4,TGTGCCAGCAGCCCTGGACAGGGGGTAACTAATGAAAAACTGTTTTTT,CASSPGQGVTNEKLFF
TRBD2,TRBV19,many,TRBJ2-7,TGTGCCAGTAGTATTGCGGGACTACCGAGCTCCTACGAGCAGTACTTC,CASSIAGLPSSYEQYF